This T cell receptor (beta chain) came from a study of T cell responses to AZD1222 COVID-19 vaccine. Germline CDR1 LNHDA, CDR2 SQIVND (reference sequence). V lost 10 bases to trimming and J lost 6 bases, with 21 bases between them. CDR3 size: 14 residues. Only in-frame clones appear in the TCRdb table, and some are missing; sequencing was by immunoSEQ multiplex PCR. This sample yields some 99,000 clones, of which approximately 87% are seen a single time; around 4.4% belongs to the top ten. The chain combines TRBV19 with TRBJ1-2; D is perhaps TRBD1 (6 bases). The sequences come from peripheral blood, collected 28 days after the second AZD1222 dose. The TCR sequence derives from an adult who received the AZD1222 COVID-19 vaccine. As DNA, the CDR3 is TGTGCCACCTGGCTGGGGGGCGCGGTGAATGGCTACACCTTC. Its translation is CATWLGGAVNGYTF.